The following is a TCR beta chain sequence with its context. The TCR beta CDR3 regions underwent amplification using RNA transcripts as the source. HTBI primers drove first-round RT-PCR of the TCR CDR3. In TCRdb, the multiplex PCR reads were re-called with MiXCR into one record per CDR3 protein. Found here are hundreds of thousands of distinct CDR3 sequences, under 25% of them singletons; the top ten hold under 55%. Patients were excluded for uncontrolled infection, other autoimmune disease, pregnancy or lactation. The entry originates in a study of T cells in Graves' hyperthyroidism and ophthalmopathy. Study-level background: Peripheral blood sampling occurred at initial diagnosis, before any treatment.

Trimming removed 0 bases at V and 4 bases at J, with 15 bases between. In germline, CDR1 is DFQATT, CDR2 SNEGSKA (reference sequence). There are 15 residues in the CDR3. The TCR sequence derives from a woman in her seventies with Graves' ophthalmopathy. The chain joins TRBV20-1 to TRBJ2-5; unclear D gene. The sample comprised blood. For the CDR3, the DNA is TGCAGTGCTAGAGATCTCGCCCGTGTAGGAGAGACCCAGTACTTC. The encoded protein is CSARDLARVGETQYF.